The 5 T cell receptor beta chains given below trace back to one sample, sequenced in a study of blood T cell repertoires in COVID-19. Only in-frame clones appear in the TCRdb table, and some are missing; sequencing was by immunoSEQ multiplex PCR. This table has 95,000 to 120,000 clones, roughly 80% appearing once. Sequenced input: peripheral blood. These receptors were collected from a man between 50 and 59 years old with acute or convalescent COVID-19.

This chain links TRBV11-2 with TRBJ1-1, with D tentatively TRBD1 (5 bases). V shed 0 bases and J shed 10 bases, with 12 bases lying between them. CDR3 length: 13 residues. Germline CDR1 is SGHAT and CDR2 is FQNNGV. Here the CDR3 reads CASSLDGLGGAFF. The DNA of the CDR3 is TGTGCCAGCAGCTTAGATGGTCTGGGGGGAGCTTTCTTT.

This chain links TRBV28 with TRBJ2-7, with a weak D call TRBD2 (5 bases). The germline V and J ends were trimmed by 5 bases and 7 bases, with 15 bases remaining between them. Germline V gene lookup returns CDR1 MDHEN and CDR2 SYDVKM. The CDR3 sequence is 13 residues long. The CDR3 DNA is TGTGCCAGCAGTCCCAGCGTTCGAGGGGAGCAGTACTTC. Amino acids: CASSPSVRGEQYF. The full variable domain, completed using reference TRBV28 and TRBJ2-7, is DVKVTQSSRYLVKRTGEKVFLECVQDMDHENMFWYRQDPGLGLRLIYFSYDVKMKEKGDIPEGYSVSREKKERFSLILESASTNQTSMYLCASSPSVRGEQYFGPGTRLTVT.

This clone was found a few times. This chain connects TRBV5-4 to TRBJ2-1, with TRBD1 matching over 7 bases. V was clipped by 4 bases and J by 4 bases; unmatched bases: 8. Germline V gene lookup returns CDR1 SGHNT and CDR2 YYREEE (reference sequence). This CDR3 has 15 residues. CDR3 sequence: CASSPDRSTYNEQFF. The CDR3, as DNA: TGTGCCAGCAGCCCGGACAGGAGTACTTACAATGAGCAGTTCTTC. The full variable domain, in which reference TRBV5-4 and TRBJ2-1 provide the parts outside the CDR3, is ETGVTQSPTHLIKTRGQQVTLRCSSQSGHNTVSWYQQALGQGPQFIFQYYREEENGRGNFPPRFSGLQFPNYSSELNVNALELDDSALYLCASSPDRSTYNEQFFGPGTRLTVL.

The rearrangement links TRBV30 to TRBJ1-6, with D maybe TRBD1 (6 bases). CDR1 GTSNPN and CDR2 SVGIG come from the germline V gene (reference sequence). The CDR3 covers 18 residues. The V and J ends lost 0 bases and 7 bases respectively, with 22 bases between them. For the CDR3, the DNA is TGTGCCTGGAGTGTACACCTTATATCCCGGGACACCAATTCACCCCTCCACTTT. Residues: CAWSVHLISRDTNSPLHF.

The V call is TRBV9, the J call TRBJ2-2; TRBD1 aligns across 7 bases. This CDR3 is 16 amino acids long. Unmatched junction bases numbered 5, after V lost 0 bases and J lost 3 bases. Looked up from germline, CDR1 is SGDLS and CDR2 is YYNGEE. The CDR3 protein is CASSVADRQHTGELFF. In DNA, the CDR3 is TGTGCCAGCAGCGTAGCGGACAGGCAACACACCGGGGAGCTGTTTTTT.